Listed below are T cell receptor beta chains from one sample, sequenced in a study of OX40 agonist ivuxolimab in advanced cancers. The protocol was immunoSEQ multiplex PCR, while the TCRdb copy is restricted to in-frame clones and leaves out a portion. The data contain approximately 31,000 clones, roughly 89% of them singletons. Source: CD4+ or CD8+ T cells sorted from blood, taken in a trial of the OX40 agonist ivuxolimab. The receptors come from an adult with an advanced solid tumor such as melanoma, head and neck, liver or kidney cancer. CDR3s include the opening cysteine and the closing phenylalanine or tryptophan. Each record gives: CDR3 DNA, CDR3 protein, D gene, J gene, clone size, V gene. D genes are given only for firm matches. Part of the rows lack a size; the others show once, few, many or a class for expanded clones.

CDR3 DNA: TGTGCCAGCAGCCCGAAGGCGTACACTGAAGCTTTCTTT; CDR3 protein: CASSPKAYTEAFF; D gene: -; J gene: TRBJ1-1; clone size: -; V gene: TRBV21-1
CDR3 DNA: TGTGCCAGCAGCTTAGCCCGACAGGGGGCAAGCTACAATGAGCAGTTCTTC; CDR3 protein: CASSLARQGASYNEQFF; D gene: TRBD1; J gene: TRBJ2-1; clone size: -; V gene: TRBV7-8
CDR3 DNA: TGTGCCAGCAGCCCCCGGACAGGGAGCTCCTACGAGCAGTACTTC; CDR3 protein: CASSPRTGSSYEQYF; D gene: TRBD1; J gene: TRBJ2-7; clone size: -; V gene: TRBV9
CDR3 DNA: TGTGCCAGCAGCCAGGGCCTTAAGGGCTACGAGCAGTACTTC; CDR3 protein: CASSQGLKGYEQYF; D gene: -; J gene: TRBJ2-7; clone size: -; V gene: TRBV5-4
CDR3 DNA: TGTGCCAGCAGTGAAATAGCGGGAGGGTACAATGAGCAGTTCTTC; CDR3 protein: CASSEIAGGYNEQFF; D gene: TRBD2; J gene: TRBJ2-1; clone size: -; V gene: TRBV2
CDR3 DNA: TGTGCCAGCAGTACTCAGGGGCGGGAGGGCTACACCTTC; CDR3 protein: CASSTQGREGYTF; D gene: -; J gene: TRBJ1-2; clone size: -; V gene: TRBV2
CDR3 DNA: TGTGCCAGCAGTACCGACAAGGACGGCAACTACTACGAGCAGTACTTC; CDR3 protein: CASSTDKDGNYYEQYF; D gene: -; J gene: TRBJ2-7; clone size: -; V gene: TRBV5-6
CDR3 DNA: TGTGCCAGCAGCTCGTACGAGCAGTACTTC; CDR3 protein: CASSSYEQYF; D gene: -; J gene: TRBJ2-7; clone size: -; V gene: TRBV5-8
CDR3 DNA: TGTGCCAGCAGCTCCCCATTACAGGGTATCTACGAGCAGTACTTC; CDR3 protein: CASSSPLQGIYEQYF; D gene: -; J gene: TRBJ2-7; clone size: -; V gene: TRBV7-6
CDR3 DNA: TGTGCCAGAAGCTCCGGGACAGGGGGTGGAAAGACTGAAGCTTTCTTT; CDR3 protein: CARSSGTGGGKTEAFF; D gene: TRBD1; J gene: TRBJ1-1; clone size: -; V gene: TRBV5-3
CDR3 DNA: TGTGCCAGCAGCAAAATAACAGGCGAGCAGTACTTC; CDR3 protein: CASSKITGEQYF; D gene: -; J gene: TRBJ2-7; clone size: -; V gene: TRBV5-6
CDR3 DNA: TGTGCCAGCAGTTTGGACAGAAACACTGAAGCTTTCTTT; CDR3 protein: CASSLDRNTEAFF; D gene: -; J gene: TRBJ1-1; clone size: -; V gene: TRBV27
CDR3 DNA: TGCGCCAGCAGCCGCCCTTTTCGGGATAGAAACAATGAGCAGTTCTTC; CDR3 protein: CASSRPFRDRNNEQFF; D gene: -; J gene: TRBJ2-1; clone size: -; V gene: TRBV4-1
CDR3 DNA: TGTGCCAGCAGCGGACGAGGACAGATTGGAAACACCATATATTTT; CDR3 protein: CASSGRGQIGNTIYF; D gene: -; J gene: TRBJ1-3; clone size: -; V gene: TRBV9
CDR3 DNA: TGTGCCAGCAGCTTTAGCATAGCGGACCAAGAGACCCAGTACTTC; CDR3 protein: CASSFSIADQETQYF; D gene: -; J gene: TRBJ2-5; clone size: -; V gene: TRBV7-9
CDR3 DNA: TGTGCCAGCAGCCCAGCGAGCGGCCCTGCAGATACGCAGTATTTT; CDR3 protein: CASSPASGPADTQYF; D gene: -; J gene: TRBJ2-3; clone size: -; V gene: TRBV7-3
CDR3 DNA: TGCGCCAGCAGCTCATGGGACAGTGGCCCTAATGAAAAACTGTTTTTT; CDR3 protein: CASSSWDSGPNEKLFF; D gene: TRBD1; J gene: TRBJ1-4; clone size: -; V gene: TRBV5-1
CDR3 DNA: TGTGCCAGCAGTTTAAGGACAGGGCCAACTAATGAAAAACTGTTTTTT; CDR3 protein: CASSLRTGPTNEKLFF; D gene: TRBD1; J gene: TRBJ1-4; clone size: -; V gene: TRBV28
CDR3 DNA: TGTGCCACCAGCAGAACAGGGGGCGGGCAGCCCCAGCATTTT; CDR3 protein: CATSRTGGGQPQHF; D gene: TRBD1; J gene: TRBJ1-5; clone size: -; V gene: TRBV15
CDR3 DNA: TGTGCCTGGAGTGAGGGTGGAACGGAGGGCTACACCTTC; CDR3 protein: CAWSEGGTEGYTF; D gene: -; J gene: TRBJ1-2; clone size: -; V gene: TRBV30
CDR3 DNA: TGTGCCAGCAGGAGTGGTCCGGGGCAGCCCCAGCATTTT; CDR3 protein: CASRSGPGQPQHF; D gene: -; J gene: TRBJ1-5; clone size: -; V gene: TRBV27
CDR3 DNA: TGTGCCAGCAGTTTGGAGGGGAGGACACCGCAGTATTTT; CDR3 protein: CASSLEGRTPQYF; D gene: -; J gene: TRBJ2-3; clone size: -; V gene: TRBV27
CDR3 DNA: TGTGCCAGCTCATCGGGCACCTCGCGTCACACCGGGGAGCTGTTTTTT; CDR3 protein: CASSSGTSRHTGELFF; D gene: -; J gene: TRBJ2-2; clone size: -; V gene: TRBV18
CDR3 DNA: TGTGCCAGCAGCGTAAACAGGGAGGTAGCCAACAATGAGCAGTTCTTC; CDR3 protein: CASSVNREVANNEQFF; D gene: -; J gene: TRBJ2-1; clone size: once; V gene: TRBV9
CDR3 DNA: TGTGCCAGCAGTGCAGAGGCAGCAACTAATGAAAAACTGTTTTTT; CDR3 protein: CASSAEAATNEKLFF; D gene: -; J gene: TRBJ1-4; clone size: -; V gene: TRBV2
CDR3 DNA: TGTGCCAGCAGCTACCGGGTTGAAATCACAGATACGCAGTATTTT; CDR3 protein: CASSYRVEITDTQYF; D gene: -; J gene: TRBJ2-3; clone size: -; V gene: TRBV11-2
CDR3 DNA: TGTGCCAGCAGCGTAGAGGGACAGGGTCGCGAGACCCAGTACTTC; CDR3 protein: CASSVEGQGRETQYF; D gene: TRBD1; J gene: TRBJ2-5; clone size: -; V gene: TRBV9
CDR3 DNA: TGTGCCAGCAGCATGGGTTTATCACGCTACACCTTC; CDR3 protein: CASSMGLSRYTF; D gene: -; J gene: TRBJ1-2; clone size: -; V gene: TRBV13
CDR3 DNA: TGTGCCAGCAGCCGGCCCAGCGGGGGACTGATGGGGGAGCTGTTTTTT; CDR3 protein: CASSRPSGGLMGELFF; D gene: TRBD2; J gene: TRBJ2-2; clone size: -; V gene: TRBV14
CDR3 DNA: TGTGCCAGCAGCGTAGCCGACAGGGAAGTTAACTATGGCTACACCTTC; CDR3 protein: CASSVADREVNYGYTF; D gene: TRBD1; J gene: TRBJ1-2; clone size: -; V gene: TRBV9
CDR3 DNA: TGTGCCAGCAGCCCCCCGGGGGAAGAGCAGTACTTC; CDR3 protein: CASSPPGEEQYF; D gene: -; J gene: TRBJ2-7; clone size: -; V gene: TRBV7-9
CDR3 DNA: TGTGCCAGCGCCTACAGAGGAGGACTAGCCAAAAACATTCAGTACTTC; CDR3 protein: CASAYRGGLAKNIQYF; D gene: -; J gene: TRBJ2-4; clone size: -; V gene: TRBV27
CDR3 DNA: TGTGCCAGCAGCTCCGGACAGGGGGTGGAAAAACTGTTTTTT; CDR3 protein: CASSSGQGVEKLFF; D gene: TRBD1; J gene: TRBJ1-4; clone size: -; V gene: TRBV7-9
CDR3 DNA: TGTGCCAGCAGTGAATTGGGACAGGTGCTATCCTACGAGCAGTACTTC; CDR3 protein: CASSELGQVLSYEQYF; D gene: TRBD1; J gene: TRBJ2-7; clone size: few; V gene: TRBV2
CDR3 DNA: TGTGCCAGCAGTTTTTCTACGGGACAGGGGCCGCCTAACTATGGCTACACCTTC; CDR3 protein: CASSFSTGQGPPNYGYTF; D gene: TRBD1; J gene: TRBJ1-2; clone size: -; V gene: TRBV28
CDR3 DNA: TGTGCCAGCAGTTTATACAGGGCCACCGGGGAGCTGTTTTTT; CDR3 protein: CASSLYRATGELFF; D gene: -; J gene: TRBJ2-2; clone size: -; V gene: TRBV27